This is a list of T cell receptor beta chains from one sample in a study of cytomegalovirus exposure and HLA in healthy donors. Using immunoSEQ multiplex PCR, the repertoire was profiled, and TCRdb retains in-frame clones only, with some absent. The sample lists fewer than 150,000 clones; more than 75% were seen once. Sequenced sample: PBMCs. All receptors derive from a man younger than 35 in good health and CMV-seronegative. CDR3s include the opening cysteine and the closing phenylalanine or tryptophan. Clone size is not always given. Where it is, it says once, few, many or a class for expanded clones.

v_call	clone_size	j_call	cdr3_aa
TRBV6-1	.	TRBJ2-1	CASSEFEGRGEQFF
TRBV10-3	.	TRBJ1-4	CAISDGQGGREKLFF
TRBV5-8	.	TRBJ2-3	CASSRGTSSTDTQYF
TRBV10-3	.	TRBJ2-7	CAISEGGRADEQYF
TRBV7-8	.	TRBJ2-5	CASSLMGQRSQETQYF
TRBV5-1	.	TRBJ1-5	CASSSSGLGSDQPQHF
TRBV29-1	few	TRBJ2-1	CSVISYSYNEQFF
TRBV15	.	TRBJ2-5	CATSRDQQQETQYF
TRBV5-6	.	TRBJ2-7	CASSLAGRRAGSQLYEQYF
TRBV7-8	.	TRBJ1-3	CASSNRSGRAPGNTIYF
TRBV19	.	TRBJ1-1	CASSARQQNTEAFF
TRBV12-5	.	TRBJ2-3	CASGFRSADTQYF
TRBV5-4	many	TRBJ1-1	CASSLYGQGNTEAFF
TRBV4-1	once	TRBJ2-3	CASSYRADTQYF
TRBV28	.	TRBJ2-5	CASSFGGQGQETQYF
TRBV2	.	TRBJ1-1	CASTDTLTEAFF
TRBV18	few	TRBJ1-2	CASSPGGARTYGYTF
TRBV30	.	TRBJ2-5	CAWSVWAGGGEPQYF
TRBV7-3	.	TRBJ2-3	CASSRTSDVFADTQYF
TRBV2	.	TRBJ1-4	CASSERTGVEEKLFF
TRBV19	.	TRBJ2-7	CASSIEPRDTSEQYF
TRBV7-7	.	TRBJ2-5	CASSASVLAETQYF
TRBV6-4	.	TRBJ1-5	CASSVGTGGNQPQHF
TRBV18	few	TRBJ1-2	CASSPDRRQGDYGYTF
TRBV29-1	.	TRBJ2-7	CSVEGTGGYEQYF
TRBV4-1	.	TRBJ1-1	CASSQPTGAGAEAFF
TRBV19	few	TRBJ2-1	CASSINTVRYYNEQFF
TRBV27	.	TRBJ2-2	CASSWEGPGLASTGELFF
TRBV4-1	.	TRBJ2-7	CASSHQRDFYEQYF
TRBV25-1	.	TRBJ2-3	CASSDFDVAGTDTQYF
TRBV2	.	TRBJ2-1	CASIPSGASSYNEQFF
TRBV30	few	TRBJ2-5	CAWSVLQETQYF
TRBV30	.	TRBJ1-2	CAWSNDRRYGYTF
TRBV9	.	TRBJ1-1	CASRGTGNVNTEAFF
TRBV19	.	TRBJ1-1	CASSIPGMNTEAFF
TRBV5-4	few	TRBJ2-3	CASRRWTGPTDTQYF
TRBV9	.	TRBJ2-2	CASSAAINRGTGELFF
TRBV7-9	.	TRBJ2-3	CASSRQAGGSADTQYF
TRBV5-4	once	TRBJ1-1	CASSYRDRNTEAFF
TRBV5-1	.	TRBJ1-1	CASSLGLGFRGEAFF
TRBV19	once	TRBJ2-3	CASSIPSQGRNTDTQYF
TRBV5-1	.	TRBJ1-3	CASSPGQGGNTIYF
TRBV12-5	.	TRBJ2-7	CASAPGHHYEQYF
TRBV19	.	TRBJ1-1	CASSILRLLHDDSMNTEAFF
TRBV7-6	.	TRBJ2-7	CASSLKEAGGGLEQYF
TRBV5-6	.	TRBJ2-1	CASSSRLGKSEQFF
TRBV2	.	TRBJ2-3	CASVLGTRSDTQYF
TRBV27	.	TRBJ2-3	CASSSAGEDTQYF
TRBV27	.	TRBJ2-2	CASSLYVRVASTRRDTGELFF
TRBV19	.	TRBJ2-7	CASSISSGTGGGEQYF
TRBV6-6	.	TRBJ1-2	CASSFSDRGYTF
TRBV18	few	TRBJ2-2	CASSPLTGTGETGELFF
TRBV19	once	TRBJ1-1	CASSTSTNTEAFF